What follows are 14 T cell receptor beta chains derived from one specimen sequenced in a study of control samples from healthy donors and cancer patients. Here immunoSEQ multiplex PCR was the method, and the copy in TCRdb shows in-frame clones only, minus some. Altogether 70,000 to 80,000 clones are present, 85% to 90% being singletons, with the ten largest covering under 2.5%. Material for sequencing was PBMCs. The receptors come from a woman aged 55-69 years with head and neck cancer.

The chain joins TRBV11-2 to TRBJ2-1; TRBD1 might be the D (6 bases). Deletions cut 4 bases from V and 0 bases from J, with 10 bases between. This CDR3 has 15 amino acids. The germline CDR1 and CDR2 sequences are SGHAT and FQNNGV. CDR3 region: CASSYGQLSYNEQFF. In DNA, the CDR3 is TGTGCCAGCAGCTACGGACAGCTCTCCTACAATGAGCAGTTCTTC. Full variable domain (missing parts from reference TRBV11-2 and TRBJ2-1): EAGVAQSPRYKIIEKRQSVAFWCNPISGHATLYWYQQILGQGPKLLIQFQNNGVVDDSQLPKDRFSAERLKGVDSTLKIQPAKLEDSAVYLCASSYGQLSYNEQFFGPGTRLTVL.

In its sample, this clone was seen once. The same CDR3 arises from other DNA sequences in this sample as well. This chain connects TRBV19 to TRBJ2-1, with 8 bases aligning to TRBD1. Germline CDR1 is LNHDA and CDR2 is SQIVND (reference sequence). The junction had 8 bases not matched to a gene; V was cut back by 9 bases and J by 4 bases. CDR3 size: 14 residues. In DNA form, the CDR3 reads TGTGCCAGCTCCCGGGACAGGACTTACAATGAGCAGTTCTTC. Translated, it gives CASSRDRTYNEQFF.

This clone came up once. The rearrangement joins TRBV19 to TRBJ1-6, with a tentative D call TRBD1 (6 bases). Trimming shortened V by 1 base and J by 9 bases, and 13 bases separated the two germline ends. This CDR3 comprises 15 residues. Germline CDR1 and CDR2: LNHDA and SQIVND (reference sequence). Here the CDR3 DNA reads TGTGCCAGTAGTATAGCACAGGGATGGACTTCACCCCTCCACTTT. It specifies CASSIAQGWTSPLHF.

The CDR3 here is CASLPQGMNTEAFF. The CDR3 bases are TGTGCCAGCTTGCCCCAGGGGATGAACACTGAAGCTTTCTTT. The chain recombines TRBV27 with TRBJ1-1, with D possibly TRBD1 on 6 matching bases. The germline CDR1 and CDR2 sequences are MNHEY and SMNVEV (reference sequence). Trimming took 8 bases from V and 0 from J, leaving 13 bases between them. The CDR3 spans 14 residues.

This chain connects TRBV9 to TRBJ2-7; D call uncertain. The CDR3 totals 14 residues. CDR1 SGDLS and CDR2 YYNGEE come from the germline V gene. V lost 3 bases to trimming and J lost 1 base, with 11 bases between them. CDR3 in DNA: TGTGCCAGCAGCGGTTCGTATCATTCCTACGAGCAGTACTTC. It is translated as CASSGSYHSYEQYF.

V gene TRBV2 combines with J gene TRBJ1-5; D not certain. Per germline, CDR1 SNHLY and CDR2 FYNNEI. Between the trimmed V and J ends, which lost 4 bases and 6 bases, there was a span of 10 bases. The CDR3 has 13 residues. CDR3 residues: CASSAGLSQPQHF. CDR3 nucleotide sequence: TGTGCCAGCAGTGCTGGACTGTCTCAGCCCCAGCATTTT. Variable domain in full (rest from reference TRBV2 and TRBJ1-5): EPEVTQTPSHQVTQMGQEVILRCVPISNHLYFYWYRQILGQKVEFLVSFYNNEISEKSEIFDDQFSVERPDGSNFTLKIRSTKLEDSAMYFCASSAGLSQPQHFGDGTRLSIL.

The chain couples TRBV7-2 to TRBJ2-2; D is undetermined. Deletions cut 6 bases from V and 2 bases from J, with 10 bases between. This CDR3 is 14 amino acids long. The germline V gene encodes CDR1 SGHTA and CDR2 FQGNSA. The CDR3 is CASRGSVNTGELFF. In nucleotides, the CDR3 is TGTGCCAGCAGGGGGTCGGTTAACACCGGGGAGCTGTTTTTT.

V is TRBV21-1 and J is TRBJ2-1; the table assigns TRBD2, which was not confirmed against the DNA. TRBV21-1 is reported as a pseudogene. The CDR3 consists of 18 residues. The CDR3 spells CASSKLLGSGSSYNEQFF. The CDR3 region has the DNA TGTGCCAGCAGCAAATTGTTGGGTAGCGGGAGTAGTTACAATGAGCAGTTCTTC.

The J gene is TRBJ2-1, the V gene TRBV18, with TRBD2 matching over 8 bases. The CDR3 extends over 16 amino acids. Germline loops: CDR1 KGHSH, CDR2 LQKENI. The V and J ends lost 3 bases and 4 bases, in that order; junction bases with no gene match: 8. The CDR3 loop is CASSPYLAGGYNEQFF. For the CDR3, the DNA is TGTGCCAGCTCACCGTACCTAGCGGGTGGGTACAATGAGCAGTTCTTC.

The V gene is TRBV15, the J gene TRBJ1-4, with 7 bases identical to TRBD1. V lost 1 base, J lost 8 bases, and 7 bases stayed unmatched. CDR3 length: 15 amino acids. From germline, CDR1 is LNHNV and CDR2 YYDKDF (reference sequence). CDR3 residues: CATSRGQGVPEKLFF. The CDR3, as DNA: TGTGCCACCAGCAGAGGGCAGGGGGTCCCGGAAAAACTGTTTTTT.

The chain links TRBV5-1 to TRBJ2-7; 8 bases fit TRBD1. This CDR3 region has 14 residues. Germline loops: CDR1 SGHRS, CDR2 YFSETQ. With V trimmed by 3 bases and J by 3 bases, 5 bases remained unmatched. CDR3 DNA: TGCGCCAGCAGCTCCGACAGGGGATACTACGAGCAGTACTTC. Protein sequence: CASSSDRGYYEQYF.

V usage is TRBV28 and J usage is TRBJ2-7; weak D call: TRBD2 (5 bases). Trimming took off 6 bases at V and 4 bases at J, with 22 bases between the two ends. This CDR3 comprises 16 residues. CDR1 and CDR2 from the germline V gene are MDHEN and SYDVKM. CDR3 nucleotides: TGTGCCAGCAGAAACCTACTGGCTAGCAGTGATTACGAGCAGTACTTC. It yields the protein CASRNLLASSDYEQYF.

The chain has TRBV7-9 and TRBJ2-7; 9 positions agree with TRBD2. V was pared by 5 bases and J by 3 bases, with 5 bases of the junction left unmatched. The CDR3 is 14 amino acids. Germline CDR1 and CDR2: SEHNR and FQNEAQ (reference sequence). CDR3 bases: TGTGCCAGCAGCGAATTAGCGGGAGTCTACGAGCAGTACTTC. This sequence encodes CASSELAGVYEQYF.

V and J are TRBV27 and TRBJ2-3; D remains ambiguous. The ends were cut back, 8 bases at V and 2 bases at J, with 5 bases in the middle. This CDR3 is 11 amino acids long. Germline lookup yields CDR1 MNHEY and CDR2 SMNVEV (reference sequence). CDR3 residues: CASGNTDTQYF. The CDR3 region has the DNA TGTGCCAGCGGCAACACAGATACGCAGTATTTT.